This T cell receptor (beta chain) emerged from a study of blood T cell repertoires in COVID-19. Study-level background: The origin of the acute and convalescent COVID-19 samples was the United States, Italy and Spain. The analysed material was cDNA or gDNA that came from T cells, B-cell-depleted T cells, or PBMCs.

This CDR3 contains 13 residues. CDR1 is MNHEY, CDR2 SVGAGI, per germline. Losses at the gene ends were 6 bases for V and 4 bases for J; bases not matched to a gene: 3. In the original workflow: Amplification with reference gene primers provided the estimates of nucleated cell counts. Repertoires were generated with immunoSEQ multiplex PCR, while TCRdb's copy carries only in-frame clones and drops some. V and J calls and clone size come straight from that table; D and trimming were deduced from the DNA. The sample holds just over 250,000 clones, around nine tenths seen once. Sequencing input: peripheral blood. The clonotype comes from a man aged 35-49 years who had recovered from COVID-19. The chain combines TRBV6-5 with TRBJ2-5; 9 bases align to TRBD1. CDR3 DNA: TGTGCCAGCAGCGACAGGGGGAGAGAGACCCAGTACTTC. Amino acids: CASSDRGRETQYF.